The source of this T cell receptor beta chain is a study of shared clonotypes between healthy human individuals. Whole-study findings and limits: Naive subsets generally exceeded memory subsets in estimated richness.

The CDR3 contains 15 residues. The germline V gene has CDR1 SGHTS and CDR2 YDEGEE. With 1 base removed from V and 4 bases from J, the gap between germline ends came to 14 bases. Healthy HIV-negative adults with no recent acute infections or vaccinations were recruited as donors. Measured with immunoSEQ multiplex PCR; TCRdb has only the in-frame clones, and not every one. The table records some 2.3 million clones, approximately 95% of them present only once. Note on this clone: Its antigen is as yet unknown.

Sequencing was performed on naive CD4+ T cells from PBMCs. The subset denotes: CD45RA+ positively selected. The sequence came from a young man in good health. Some clones in this sample may be carry-over from other donors' samples. The chain carries TRBV5-8 and TRBJ1-2; D is possibly TRBD1 (6 bases). The CDR3 loop reads CASSLLGGSGYGYTF. DNA for the CDR3: TGTGCCAGCAGCTTGTTGGGGGGCAGTGGCTATGGCTACACCTTC.